What follows describes a single TCR beta chain. As yet, its antigen is unknown. The data were taken from a study of graft-versus-host responses after intestinal transplantation. In the study overall: Multivisceral, liver-intestinal, or isolated intestinal grafts were transplanted into recipients. Tacrolimus and steroids were given for roughly 3 years to all recipients after anti-thymocyte globulin induction.

Graft material was processed, releasing intraepithelial and lamina propria lymphocytes. Method: immunoSEQ multiplex PCR; TCRdb's copy keeps in-frame clones and lacks some. The data hold 14,000 to 15,000 clones, with about 60% observed a single time. CDR3 length equals 14 residues. The germline V gene has CDR1 SGHTA and CDR2 FQGNSA. V shed 4 bases, J shed 5 bases, and the junction held 5 bases outside the gene matches. Findings of the study overall: Present in recipient marrow, GvH clones included some that appeared first in ileum or blood. The highest levels of circulating GvH clones went along with early declines in HvG clones after transplant.

The V and J genes are TRBV7-2 and TRBJ1-1; 9 bases are a match to TRBD1. The receptor comes from a human patient who received an intestinal transplant, so some T cells may come from the graft donor. This material consisted of ileum tissue, taken 524 days after transplant. The CDR3 is CASSSQGAETEAFF. The DNA for the CDR3 is TGTGCCAGCAGCTCACAGGGGGCGGAAACTGAAGCTTTCTTT.